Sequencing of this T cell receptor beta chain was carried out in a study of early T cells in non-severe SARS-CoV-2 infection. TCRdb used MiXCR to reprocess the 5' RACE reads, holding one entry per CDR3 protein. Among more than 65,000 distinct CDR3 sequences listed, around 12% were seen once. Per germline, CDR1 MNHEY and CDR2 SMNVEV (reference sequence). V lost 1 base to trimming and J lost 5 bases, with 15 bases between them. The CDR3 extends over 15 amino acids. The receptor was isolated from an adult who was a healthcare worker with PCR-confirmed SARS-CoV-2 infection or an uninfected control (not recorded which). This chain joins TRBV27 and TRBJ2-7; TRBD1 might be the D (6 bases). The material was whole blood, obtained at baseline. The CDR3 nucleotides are TGTGCCAGCAGTTTATTTGCGCAGGGGAGAAACGAGCAGTACTTC. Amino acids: CASSLFAQGRNEQYF.